The rows below give T cell receptor beta chains drawn from one sample of a study of cytomegalovirus exposure and HLA in healthy donors. The assay was immunoSEQ multiplex PCR, and TCRdb's table has in-frame clones only and misses some. The data hold approximately 190,000 clones, with 84% observed a single time. Source material: PBMCs. The receptors stem from a boy younger than 18 in good health and CMV-seronegative. Both conserved end residues are part of each CDR3. The D gene is left open where the match is weak. Only some rows state a clone size, as once, few, many or a class for expanded clones.

CDR3 length: 14
D gene: TRBD1
V gene: TRBV2
J gene: TRBJ2-7
clone size: -
CDR3 protein: CASSRDRVTYEQYF
CDR3 DNA: TGTGCCAGCAGTCGGGACAGGGTAACCTACGAGCAGTACTTC

CDR3 length: 17
D gene: -
V gene: TRBV10-3
J gene: TRBJ2-7
clone size: -
CDR3 protein: CAISGSIFRDLAPMQYF
CDR3 DNA: TGTGCCATCAGCGGATCGATCTTCCGGGATCTAGCCCCTATGCAGTACTTC

CDR3 length: 12
D gene: -
V gene: TRBV29-1
J gene: TRBJ1-4
clone size: few
CDR3 protein: CSVYATNEKLFF
CDR3 DNA: TGCAGCGTTTATGCAACTAATGAAAAACTGTTTTTT

CDR3 length: 13
D gene: -
V gene: TRBV10-3
J gene: TRBJ2-1
clone size: -
CDR3 protein: CATRGEGDNEQFF
CDR3 DNA: TGTGCCACGAGGGGGGAGGGAGACAATGAGCAGTTCTTC

CDR3 length: 13
D gene: TRBD1
V gene: TRBV7-3
J gene: TRBJ1-2
clone size: -
CDR3 protein: CASSPGQEYGYTF
CDR3 DNA: TGTGCCAGCAGCCCGGGACAGGAGTATGGCTACACCTTC

CDR3 length: 16
D gene: TRBD1
V gene: TRBV30
J gene: TRBJ2-1
clone size: -
CDR3 protein: CAGTSGQGISYNEQFF
CDR3 DNA: TGTGCCGGAACTTCGGGACAGGGGATCTCCTACAATGAGCAGTTCTTC

CDR3 length: 14
D gene: -
V gene: TRBV13
J gene: TRBJ1-4
clone size: -
CDR3 protein: CASSSRIKNEKLFF
CDR3 DNA: TGTGCCAGCAGCTCCCGTATAAAAAATGAAAAACTGTTTTTT

CDR3 length: 14
D gene: -
V gene: TRBV11-2
J gene: TRBJ2-7
clone size: -
CDR3 protein: CASSFRRAIYEQYF
CDR3 DNA: TGTGCCAGCAGCTTCCGCAGGGCGATCTACGAGCAGTACTTC

CDR3 length: 14
D gene: TRBD2
V gene: TRBV12-5
J gene: TRBJ2-2
clone size: -
CDR3 protein: CASGLREGTGELFF
CDR3 DNA: TGTGCTAGTGGTTTGCGGGAGGGCACCGGGGAGCTGTTTTTT

CDR3 length: 18
D gene: TRBD1
V gene: TRBV2
J gene: TRBJ2-3
clone size: -
CDR3 protein: CASSENPPDRGRTDTQYF
CDR3 DNA: TGTGCCAGCAGTGAAAACCCGCCGGACAGGGGGCGAACAGATACGCAGTATTTT

CDR3 length: 15
D gene: -
V gene: TRBV5-1
J gene: TRBJ2-2
clone size: -
CDR3 protein: CASSLRATNTGELFF
CDR3 DNA: TGCGCCAGCAGTTTACGAGCAACGAACACCGGGGAGCTGTTTTTT

CDR3 length: 15
D gene: TRBD1
V gene: TRBV7-6
J gene: TRBJ2-7
clone size: once
CDR3 protein: CASSPPTGTGSEQYF
CDR3 DNA: TGTGCCAGCAGCCCCCCAACCGGGACAGGGAGCGAGCAGTACTTC

CDR3 length: 15
D gene: -
V gene: TRBV6-5
J gene: TRBJ2-7
clone size: -
CDR3 protein: CASSYSAGQIHEQYF
CDR3 DNA: TGTGCCAGCAGTTACTCGGCAGGGCAGATCCACGAGCAGTACTTC

CDR3 length: 14
D gene: TRBD1
V gene: TRBV7-9
J gene: TRBJ1-6
clone size: few
CDR3 protein: CASGTGVYNSPLHF
CDR3 DNA: TGTGCCAGTGGGACAGGGGTCTATAATTCACCCCTCCACTTT

CDR3 length: 13
D gene: -
V gene: TRBV27
J gene: TRBJ2-1
clone size: -
CDR3 protein: CASSLSRVNEQFF
CDR3 DNA: TGTGCCAGCAGTTTATCCCGGGTAAATGAGCAGTTCTTC

CDR3 length: 18
D gene: TRBD1
V gene: TRBV4-1
J gene: TRBJ1-2
clone size: -
CDR3 protein: CASSQGRFGQGVLYGYTF
CDR3 DNA: TGCGCCAGCAGCCAAGGAAGGTTCGGACAGGGGGTACTCTATGGCTACACCTTC

CDR3 length: 13
D gene: -
V gene: TRBV4-1
J gene: TRBJ2-7
clone size: -
CDR3 protein: CASSQDIADEQYF
CDR3 DNA: TGCGCCAGCAGCCAAGATATAGCGGACGAGCAGTACTTC

CDR3 length: 15
D gene: -
V gene: TRBV5-5
J gene: TRBJ1-5
clone size: -
CDR3 protein: CASSSKTEFDQPQHF
CDR3 DNA: TGTGCCAGCAGCTCGAAGACTGAGTTCGATCAGCCCCAGCATTTT

CDR3 length: 17
D gene: TRBD1
V gene: TRBV30
J gene: TRBJ1-2
clone size: -
CDR3 protein: CAWSARGQGRMYYGYTF
CDR3 DNA: TGTGCCTGGAGTGCTAGGGGACAGGGTAGGATGTACTATGGCTACACCTTC

CDR3 length: 15
D gene: -
V gene: TRBV7-8
J gene: TRBJ2-7
clone size: -
CDR3 protein: CASSLAEVPTYEQYF
CDR3 DNA: TGTGCCAGCAGCTTAGCCGAGGTTCCTACCTACGAGCAGTACTTC

CDR3 length: 14
D gene: -
V gene: TRBV5-1
J gene: TRBJ1-2
clone size: -
CDR3 protein: CASSFWGHNYGYTF
CDR3 DNA: TGCGCCAGCAGCTTTTGGGGGCACAACTATGGCTACACCTTC

CDR3 length: 15
D gene: -
V gene: TRBV14
J gene: TRBJ2-1
clone size: few
CDR3 protein: CASSLLLGSYNEQFF
CDR3 DNA: TGTGCCAGCAGCCTTTTACTAGGATCCTACAATGAGCAGTTCTTC

CDR3 length: 15
D gene: -
V gene: TRBV5-1
J gene: TRBJ2-1
clone size: few
CDR3 protein: CASSFMGLTYNEQFF
CDR3 DNA: TGCGCCAGCAGCTTCATGGGGCTAACCTACAATGAGCAGTTCTTC

CDR3 length: 17
D gene: -
V gene: TRBV7-2
J gene: TRBJ1-6
clone size: once
CDR3 protein: CASSLGRAGILRSPLHF
CDR3 DNA: TGTGCCAGCAGCTTAGGTCGCGCAGGGATATTGCGATCACCCCTCCACTTT

CDR3 length: 14
D gene: TRBD1
V gene: TRBV2
J gene: TRBJ2-7
clone size: -
CDR3 protein: CASSETGGAEEQYF
CDR3 DNA: TGTGCCAGCAGTGAGACAGGGGGCGCGGAGGAGCAGTACTTC

CDR3 length: 16
D gene: TRBD1
V gene: TRBV7-9
J gene: TRBJ1-1
clone size: once
CDR3 protein: CASSFRPGQLDTEAFF
CDR3 DNA: TGTGCCAGCAGCTTCCGTCCGGGACAGCTAGACACTGAAGCTTTCTTT

CDR3 length: 15
D gene: TRBD2
V gene: TRBV5-4
J gene: TRBJ2-7
clone size: -
CDR3 protein: CASSFRTSGAYEQYF
CDR3 DNA: TGTGCCAGCAGCTTCAGGACTAGCGGGGCCTACGAGCAGTACTTC

CDR3 length: 18
D gene: -
V gene: TRBV7-9
J gene: TRBJ2-3
clone size: once
CDR3 protein: CANMGIVGSSPSTDTQYF
CDR3 DNA: TGTGCCAACATGGGCATCGTCGGGTCTAGCCCATCCACAGATACGCAGTATTTT

CDR3 length: 14
D gene: -
V gene: TRBV5-1
J gene: TRBJ1-1
clone size: few
CDR3 protein: CASSVGVANTEAFF
CDR3 DNA: TGCGCCAGCAGCGTCGGGGTGGCGAACACTGAAGCTTTCTTT

CDR3 length: 12
D gene: TRBD1
V gene: TRBV5-4
J gene: TRBJ2-3
clone size: once
CDR3 protein: CASRDRDRTQYF
CDR3 DNA: TGTGCCAGCAGGGACCGGGACAGAACGCAGTATTTT

CDR3 length: 15
D gene: TRBD1
V gene: TRBV19
J gene: TRBJ2-7
clone size: -
CDR3 protein: CASSIVAGGFYEQYF
CDR3 DNA: TGTGCCAGTAGTATAGTAGCAGGGGGCTTCTACGAGCAGTACTTC

CDR3 length: 12
D gene: TRBD1
V gene: TRBV9
J gene: TRBJ1-2
clone size: -
CDR3 protein: CASGDRAHGYTF
CDR3 DNA: TGTGCCAGCGGGGACAGGGCCCATGGCTACACCTTC

CDR3 length: 15
D gene: -
V gene: TRBV28
J gene: TRBJ1-1
clone size: -
CDR3 protein: CASRPQQGLNTEAFF
CDR3 DNA: TGTGCCAGCAGACCTCAACAGGGTTTGAACACTGAAGCTTTCTTT

CDR3 length: 12
D gene: -
V gene: TRBV29-1
J gene: TRBJ1-1
clone size: -
CDR3 protein: CSVCLENTEAFF
CDR3 DNA: TGCAGCGTTTGTTTAGAGAACACTGAAGCTTTCTTT

CDR3 length: 18
D gene: -
V gene: TRBV7-2
J gene: TRBJ1-5
clone size: -
CDR3 protein: CASSLGGRGGVQVQPQHF
CDR3 DNA: TGTGCCAGCAGCTTAGGTGGGAGGGGAGGAGTTCAGGTTCAGCCCCAGCATTTT

CDR3 length: 15
D gene: TRBD1
V gene: TRBV5-1
J gene: TRBJ1-1
clone size: -
CDR3 protein: CASSLDDRGLPEPFF
CDR3 DNA: TGCGCCAGCAGCCTAGACGACAGGGGGTTGCCCGAACCTTTCTTT

CDR3 length: 15
D gene: TRBD1
V gene: TRBV7-2
J gene: TRBJ1-2
clone size: once
CDR3 protein: CASSFDHPGQYGYTF
CDR3 DNA: TGTGCCAGCAGCTTCGATCACCCGGGACAGTATGGCTACACCTTC

CDR3 length: 13
D gene: -
V gene: TRBV30
J gene: TRBJ1-2
clone size: -
CDR3 protein: CAWTKPGGDGYTF
CDR3 DNA: TGTGCCTGGACCAAGCCGGGGGGGGATGGCTACACCTTC

CDR3 length: 15
D gene: TRBD2
V gene: TRBV27
J gene: TRBJ2-3
clone size: -
CDR3 protein: CASSLAGGRGDTQYF
CDR3 DNA: TGTGCCAGCAGTTTAGCGGGAGGGAGGGGAGATACGCAGTATTTT

CDR3 length: 12
D gene: -
V gene: TRBV7-8
J gene: TRBJ2-1
clone size: -
CDR3 protein: CASGSSVYEQFF
CDR3 DNA: TGTGCCAGCGGGTCTAGCGTTTATGAGCAGTTCTTC

CDR3 length: 14
D gene: TRBD2
V gene: TRBV10-3
J gene: TRBJ2-2
clone size: -
CDR3 protein: CAHGLGSRTGELFF
CDR3 DNA: TGTGCCCACGGACTAGGCTCACGAACCGGGGAGCTGTTTTTT

CDR3 length: 14
D gene: -
V gene: TRBV29-1
J gene: TRBJ1-2
clone size: once
CDR3 protein: CGVDLQGANYGYTF
CDR3 DNA: TGCGGCGTTGACCTACAGGGAGCTAACTATGGCTACACCTTC

CDR3 length: 15
D gene: TRBD2
V gene: TRBV28
J gene: TRBJ2-1
clone size: once
CDR3 protein: CASSLRAGPYNEQFF
CDR3 DNA: TGTGCCAGCAGTTTACGAGCGGGGCCCTACAATGAGCAGTTCTTC

CDR3 length: 15
D gene: -
V gene: TRBV11-2
J gene: TRBJ1-6
clone size: -
CDR3 protein: CASSLAGPLNSPLHF
CDR3 DNA: TGTGCCAGCAGCTTGGCAGGGCCCCTTAATTCACCCCTCCACTTT

CDR3 length: 13
D gene: TRBD1
V gene: TRBV9
J gene: TRBJ1-2
clone size: -
CDR3 protein: CASSRQGLEGYTF
CDR3 DNA: TGTGCCAGCAGCCGACAGGGGTTGGAGGGCTACACCTTC

CDR3 length: 16
D gene: -
V gene: TRBV4-2
J gene: TRBJ1-1
clone size: once
CDR3 protein: CASSQDRGLGNTEAFF
CDR3 DNA: TGTGCCAGCAGCCAAGATAGGGGTCTGGGGAACACTGAAGCTTTCTTT

CDR3 length: 17
D gene: TRBD1
V gene: TRBV11-2
J gene: TRBJ1-6
clone size: -
CDR3 protein: CASSLAAGTGYLSPLHF
CDR3 DNA: TGTGCCAGCAGCTTAGCGGCCGGGACAGGGTATTTGTCACCCCTCCACTTT

CDR3 length: 14
D gene: TRBD2
V gene: TRBV5-1
J gene: TRBJ2-1
clone size: -
CDR3 protein: CASSWGLAPNEQFF
CDR3 DNA: TGCGCCAGCAGCTGGGGACTAGCTCCCAATGAGCAGTTCTTC

CDR3 length: 12
D gene: -
V gene: TRBV7-3
J gene: TRBJ2-2
clone size: -
CDR3 protein: CASSHTTGELFF
CDR3 DNA: TGTGCCAGCAGTCACACCACCGGGGAGCTGTTTTTT

CDR3 length: 16
D gene: -
V gene: TRBV30
J gene: TRBJ2-5
clone size: few
CDR3 protein: CAWSVGGGRVRETQYF
CDR3 DNA: TGTGCCTGGAGTGTAGGGGGGGGGCGGGTTCGGGAGACCCAGTACTTC

CDR3 length: 15
D gene: TRBD1
V gene: TRBV5-1
J gene: TRBJ1-1
clone size: once
CDR3 protein: CASSLETGGNTEAFF
CDR3 DNA: TGCGCCAGCAGCTTGGAGACAGGGGGGAACACTGAAGCTTTCTTT

CDR3 length: 16
D gene: -
V gene: TRBV4-2
J gene: TRBJ2-7
clone size: few
CDR3 protein: CASSQVPLAPSDEQYF
CDR3 DNA: TGTGCCAGCAGCCAAGTGCCGCTAGCCCCCTCCGACGAGCAGTACTTC

CDR3 length: 13
D gene: TRBD1
V gene: TRBV6-5
J gene: TRBJ1-1
clone size: -
CDR3 protein: CASSDRVNTEAFF
CDR3 DNA: TGTGCCAGCAGCGACAGGGTTAACACTGAAGCTTTCTTT

CDR3 length: 16
D gene: TRBD1
V gene: TRBV25-1
J gene: TRBJ2-2
clone size: -
CDR3 protein: CASSESSRGRDGELFF
CDR3 DNA: TGTGCCAGCAGTGAATCTAGCAGGGGGCGGGACGGGGAGCTGTTTTTT